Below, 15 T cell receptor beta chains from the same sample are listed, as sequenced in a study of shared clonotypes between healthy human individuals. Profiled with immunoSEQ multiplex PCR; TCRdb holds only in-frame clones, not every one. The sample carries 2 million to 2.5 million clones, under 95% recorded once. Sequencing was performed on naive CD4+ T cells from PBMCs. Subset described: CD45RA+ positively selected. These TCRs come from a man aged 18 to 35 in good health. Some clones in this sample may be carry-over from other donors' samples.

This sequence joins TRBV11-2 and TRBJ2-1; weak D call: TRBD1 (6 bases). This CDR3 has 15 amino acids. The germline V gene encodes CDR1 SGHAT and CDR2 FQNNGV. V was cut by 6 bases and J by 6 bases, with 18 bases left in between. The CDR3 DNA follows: TGTGCCAGCAGGCCCGTACAGGGATCGGGCAATGAGCAGTTCTTC. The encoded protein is CASRPVQGSGNEQFF.

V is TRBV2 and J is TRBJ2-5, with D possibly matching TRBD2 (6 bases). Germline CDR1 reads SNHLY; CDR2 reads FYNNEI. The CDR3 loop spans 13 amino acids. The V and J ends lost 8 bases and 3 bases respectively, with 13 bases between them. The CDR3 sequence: CASGAGGEETQYF. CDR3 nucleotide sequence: TGTGCCAGCGGGGCCGGGGGAGAAGAGACCCAGTACTTC.

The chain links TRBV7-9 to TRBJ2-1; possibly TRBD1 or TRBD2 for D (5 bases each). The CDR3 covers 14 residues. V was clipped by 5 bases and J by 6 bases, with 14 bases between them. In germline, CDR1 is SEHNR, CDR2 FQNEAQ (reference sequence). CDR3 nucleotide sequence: TGTGCCAGCAGCATCCGGGGCCGGGGCAATGAGCAGTTCTTC. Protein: CASSIRGRGNEQFF.

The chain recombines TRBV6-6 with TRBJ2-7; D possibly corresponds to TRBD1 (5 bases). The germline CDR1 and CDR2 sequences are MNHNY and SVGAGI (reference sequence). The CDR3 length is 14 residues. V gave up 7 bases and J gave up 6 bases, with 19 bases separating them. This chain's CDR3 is CASTQQGSVVEQYF. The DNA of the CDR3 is TGTGCCAGCACCCAGCAGGGTTCGGTGGTCGAGCAGTACTTC.

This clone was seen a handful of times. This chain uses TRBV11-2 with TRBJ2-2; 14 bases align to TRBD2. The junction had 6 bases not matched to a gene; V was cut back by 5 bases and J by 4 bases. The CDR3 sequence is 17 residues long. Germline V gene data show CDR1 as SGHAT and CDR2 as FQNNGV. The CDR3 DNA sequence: TGTGCCAGCAGCCCCAGCGGACTAGCGGGAGGCACCGGGGAGCTGTTTTTT. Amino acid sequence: CASSPSGLAGGTGELFF.

The CDR3 here is CASSRDGNYGYTF. The CDR3 DNA is TGTGCCAGCAGTCGGGACGGAAACTATGGCTACACCTTC. The gene calls are TRBV6-4 and TRBJ1-2, with D maybe TRBD1 (5 bases). Trimming took 5 bases from V and 2 from J, leaving 9 bases between them. The CDR3 extends over 13 amino acids. Germline values: CDR1 MRHNA, CDR2 SNTAGT.

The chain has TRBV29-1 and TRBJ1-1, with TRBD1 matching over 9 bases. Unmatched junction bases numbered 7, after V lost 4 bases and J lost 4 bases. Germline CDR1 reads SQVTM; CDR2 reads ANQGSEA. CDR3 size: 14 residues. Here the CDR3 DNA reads TGCAGCGTTGTAGACAGGGGGGCGGGCACTGAAGCTTTCTTT. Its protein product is CSVVDRGAGTEAFF. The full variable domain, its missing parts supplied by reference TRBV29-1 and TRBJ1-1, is SAVISQKPSRDICQRGTSLTIQCQVDSQVTMMFWYRQQPGQSLTLIATANQGSEATYESGFVIDKFPISRPNLTFSTLTVSNMSPEDSSIYLCSVVDRGAGTEAFFGQGTRLTVV.

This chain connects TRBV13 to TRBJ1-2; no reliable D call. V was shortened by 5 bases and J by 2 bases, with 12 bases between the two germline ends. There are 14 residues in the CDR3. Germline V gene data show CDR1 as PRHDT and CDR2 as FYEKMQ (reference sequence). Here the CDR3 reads CASSPSSRNYGYTF. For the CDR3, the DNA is TGTGCCAGCAGCCCAAGTAGTAGAAACTATGGCTACACCTTC.

CDR3 amino acids: CAQGRWLNSPLHF. The CDR3 DNA sequence: TGTGCTCAAGGACGGTGGTTGAATTCACCCCTCCACTTT. This sequence joins TRBV30 and TRBJ1-6; D remains unclear. Looked up from germline, CDR1 is GTSNPN and CDR2 is SVGIG (reference sequence). This CDR3 comprises 13 residues.

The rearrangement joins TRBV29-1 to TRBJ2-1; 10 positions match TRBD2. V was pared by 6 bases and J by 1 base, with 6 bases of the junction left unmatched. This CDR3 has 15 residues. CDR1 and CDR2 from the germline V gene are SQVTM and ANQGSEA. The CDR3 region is CSVIPSGGSYNEQFF. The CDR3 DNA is TGCAGCGTGATACCTAGCGGGGGTTCCTACAATGAGCAGTTCTTC.

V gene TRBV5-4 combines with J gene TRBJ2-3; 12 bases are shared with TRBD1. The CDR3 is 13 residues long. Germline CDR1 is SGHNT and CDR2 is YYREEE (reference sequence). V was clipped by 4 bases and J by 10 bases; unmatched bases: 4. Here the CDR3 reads CASSPGQGAAQYF. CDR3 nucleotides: TGTGCCAGCAGCCCGGGACAGGGGGCCGCGCAGTATTTT.

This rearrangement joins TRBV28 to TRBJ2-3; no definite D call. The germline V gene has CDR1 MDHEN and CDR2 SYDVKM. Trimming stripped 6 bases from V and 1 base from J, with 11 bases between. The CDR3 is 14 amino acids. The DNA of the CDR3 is TGTGCCAGCAGCTATCTGACTCGCACAGATACGCAGTATTTT. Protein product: CASSYLTRTDTQYF.

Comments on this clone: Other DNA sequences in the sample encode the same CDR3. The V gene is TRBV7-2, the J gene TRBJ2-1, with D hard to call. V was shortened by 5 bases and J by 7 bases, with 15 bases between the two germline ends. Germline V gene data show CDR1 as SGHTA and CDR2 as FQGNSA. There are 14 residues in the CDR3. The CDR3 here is CASSPPSGRNEQFF. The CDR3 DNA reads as TGTGCCAGCAGCCCGCCGTCCGGTAGGAATGAGCAGTTCTTC.

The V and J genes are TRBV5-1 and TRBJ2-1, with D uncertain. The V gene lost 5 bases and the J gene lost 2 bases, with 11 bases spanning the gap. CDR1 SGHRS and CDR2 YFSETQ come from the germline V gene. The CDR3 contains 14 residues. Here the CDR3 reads CASRLEAAYNEQFF. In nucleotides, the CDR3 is TGCGCCAGCAGACTCGAAGCTGCCTACAATGAGCAGTTCTTC.

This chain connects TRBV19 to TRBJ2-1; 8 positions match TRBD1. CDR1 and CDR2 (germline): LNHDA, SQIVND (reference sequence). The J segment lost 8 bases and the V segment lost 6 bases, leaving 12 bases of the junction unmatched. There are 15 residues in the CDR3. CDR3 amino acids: CASRDRGGWGDEQFF. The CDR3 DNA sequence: TGTGCCAGTAGAGACAGGGGTGGTTGGGGAGATGAGCAGTTCTTC.